The rows below give T cell receptor beta chains drawn from one sample of a study of T-cell memory formation after mild COVID-19. One entry per CDR3 protein results from TCRdb running MiXCR on the 5' RACE reads. Among around 440,000 distinct CDR3 sequences listed, 18% were seen once. Input material: PBMCs or a T cell subset sorted from them (not recorded which). All receptors derive from an adult woman who had mild COVID-19 (a few samples of this study predate the infection). Cell type and time point are not known. Each CDR3 is given with its conserved first and last residue. Each record gives: V gene, J gene, clone size, D gene, CDR3 protein, CDR3 DNA. D genes are given only for firm matches. Clone size is stated in some rows and not others, as once, few, many or a class when expanded.

V: TRBV5-6; J: TRBJ1-2; size: few; D: TRBD1; CDR3: CASSPGTANYYGYTF; DNA: TGTGCCAGCAGCCCCGGGACAGCCAATTACTATGGCTACACCTTC
V: TRBV12-3/TRBV12-4; J: TRBJ1-2; size: NA; D: NA; CDR3: CASSQGTNYGYTF; DNA: TGTGCCAGCAGCCAGGGAACTAACTATGGCTACACCTTC
V: TRBV5-1; J: TRBJ2-1; size: many; D: NA; CDR3: CASSLGASSYNEQFF; DNA: TGTGCCAGCAGTTTAGGGGCGAGCTCCTACAATGAGCAGTTCTTC
V: TRBV12-3/TRBV12-4; J: TRBJ1-1; size: few; D: NA; CDR3: CASTGPLTEAFF; DNA: TGTGCCAGCACCGGGCCCCTCACTGAAGCTTTCTTT
V: TRBV12-3/TRBV12-4; J: TRBJ2-4; size: few; D: TRBD1; CDR3: CASTGQELAKNIQYF; DNA: TGTGCCAGCACCGGACAGGAGCTAGCCAAAAACATTCAGTACTTC
V: TRBV6-5; J: TRBJ1-1; size: NA; D: TRBD1; CDR3: CASSWDRAMNTEAFF; DNA: TGTGCCAGCAGCTGGGACAGGGCCATGAACACTGAAGCTTTCTTT
V: TRBV12-3/TRBV12-4; J: TRBJ1-1; size: many; D: NA; CDR3: CASSLKGQGGTEAFF; DNA: TGTGCCAGCAGTTTAAAGGGGCAGGGAGGCACTGAAGCTTTCTTT
V: TRBV7-9; J: TRBJ2-5; size: few; D: NA; CDR3: CAATVAGTQETQYF; DNA: TGTGCCGCGACCGTAGCCGGGACTCAAGAGACCCAGTACTTC
V: TRBV2; J: TRBJ2-7; size: few; D: NA; CDR3: CASSEAREGEQYF; DNA: TGTGCCAGCAGTGAAGCCAGGGAAGGCGAGCAGTACTTC
V: TRBV24-1; J: TRBJ2-3; size: NA; D: NA; CDR3: CATSTPDSTSTDTQYF; DNA: TGTGCCACCAGCACACCTGACAGTACTAGCACAGATACGCAGTATTTT
V: TRBV4-1; J: TRBJ2-1; size: NA; D: NA; CDR3: CASSPQGSGTTHYNEQFF; DNA: TGCGCCAGCAGCCCCCAAGGAAGTGGGACCACCCACTACAATGAGCAGTTCTTC
V: TRBV6-1; J: TRBJ2-7; size: few; D: TRBD1; CDR3: CASSEQGAIGREQYF; DNA: TGTGCCAGCAGTGAACAGGGGGCTATCGGGCGGGAGCAGTACTTC
V: TRBV3-1; J: TRBJ2-7; size: few; D: TRBD2; CDR3: CASSPVGGGAYEQYF; DNA: TGTGCCAGCAGCCCGGTTGGCGGGGGGGCGTACGAGCAGTACTTC
V: TRBV6-2/TRBV6-3; J: TRBJ2-7; size: NA; D: TRBD2; CDR3: CASSYSRAGGPFYEQYF; DNA: TGTGCCAGCAGTTACTCTCGGGCGGGAGGGCCCTTCTACGAGCAGTACTTC
V: TRBV30; J: TRBJ2-5; size: few; D: NA; CDR3: CAWATSGETQYF; DNA: TGTGCCTGGGCCACTAGTGGGGAGACCCAGTACTTC
V: TRBV3-1; J: TRBJ2-5; size: few; D: NA; CDR3: CASSQEALGYGQLQETQYF; DNA: TGTGCCAGCAGCCAAGAGGCTCTTGGGTACGGCCAACTTCAAGAGACCCAGTACTTC
V: TRBV7-8; J: TRBJ2-7; size: NA; D: NA; CDR3: CASSLVGGAIYEQYF; DNA: TGTGCCAGCAGCTTAGTTGGGGGCGCGATATACGAGCAGTACTTC
V: TRBV7-9; J: TRBJ2-7; size: NA; D: NA; CDR3: CASSLTYYEQYF; DNA: TGTGCCAGCAGCTTGACTTATTACGAGCAGTACTTC
V: TRBV30; J: TRBJ2-3; size: many; D: NA; CDR3: CAWSAPDTQYF; DNA: TGTGCCTGGAGTGCCCCAGATACGCAGTATTTT
V: TRBV29-1; J: TRBJ2-7; size: NA; D: TRBD1; CDR3: CSVEDRDDEQYF; DNA: TGCAGCGTGGAAGACAGGGACGACGAGCAGTACTTC
V: TRBV4-1; J: TRBJ1-6; size: NA; D: NA; CDR3: CASSQDQSSPLHF; DNA: TGCGCCAGCAGCCAAGATCAGTCCTCACCCCTCCACTTT
V: TRBV5-1; J: TRBJ2-1; size: NA; D: TRBD1; CDR3: CASSEPGQAFGNEQFF; DNA: TGCGCCAGCAGCGAACCGGGACAGGCGTTTGGGAATGAGCAGTTCTTC
V: TRBV4-1; J: TRBJ2-2; size: many; D: NA; CDR3: CASSQDQDRASGELFF; DNA: TGCGCCAGCAGCCAAGATCAGGATAGGGCCTCCGGGGAGCTGTTTTTT
V: TRBV4-3; J: TRBJ1-1; size: few; D: TRBD1; CDR3: CASSQDRGPPGEAFF; DNA: TGCGCCAGCAGCCAGGACAGGGGGCCTCCCGGTGAAGCTTTCTTT
V: TRBV7-2; J: TRBJ2-6; size: many; D: NA; CDR3: CASSLKSPGANVLTF; DNA: TGTGCCAGCAGCCTAAAAAGCCCTGGGGCCAACGTCCTGACTTTC
V: TRBV12-3/TRBV12-4; J: TRBJ1-5; size: NA; D: NA; CDR3: CASTGLQNRPQHF; DNA: TGTGCCAGCACGGGACTGCAAAATCGGCCCCAGCATTTT
V: TRBV2; J: TRBJ2-3; size: many; D: NA; CDR3: CASSGRGGTDTQYF; DNA: TGTGCCAGCAGTGGTAGGGGCGGCACAGATACGCAGTATTTT
V: TRBV5-1; J: TRBJ1-1; size: few; D: NA; CDR3: CASSSFGGNTEAFF; DNA: TGCGCCAGCAGCTCGTTCGGGGGAAACACTGAAGCTTTCTTT
V: TRBV7-4; J: TRBJ2-7; size: NA; D: NA; CDR3: CASSLKGRAYEQYF; DNA: TGTGCCAGCAGCTTGAAGGGCAGGGCCTACGAGCAGTACTTC